A single sample is the source of the 29 T cell receptor beta chains below, sequenced in a study of shared clonotypes between healthy human individuals. Sequencing was performed with immunoSEQ multiplex PCR; in TCRdb, only in-frame clones are kept and a portion is missing. Of 470,000 or so clones listed, about 84% are singletons. The material sequenced was PBMCs. Receptors were obtained from a woman in her thirties or forties in good health. Some clones in this sample may be carry-over from other donors' samples.

Only a few counts were recorded for this clone. Within the sample, other DNA sequences also encode this same CDR3. The chain couples TRBV14 to TRBJ2-7, with D possibly TRBD1 on 6 matching bases. Germline values: CDR1 SGHDN, CDR2 FVKESK. This CDR3 comprises 15 residues. Trimming removed 1 base at V and 2 bases at J, with 12 bases between. CDR3 region: CASSQGQVSTYEQYF. The CDR3 nucleotides are TGTGCCAGCAGCCAAGGACAGGTCTCAACCTACGAGCAGTACTTC.

As regards this clone: A far larger clone is only one base removed, so a read error is likely. In the same sample, other DNA sequences code for this CDR3. The chain links TRBV5-1 to TRBJ2-3; TRBD2 might be the D (6 bases). CDR1 SGHRS and CDR2 YFSETQ come from the germline V gene. This CDR3 spans 15 amino acids. CDR3 bases: TGCGCCAGCAGGGGAGGTAGCAGTCACACAGATACACAGTATTTT. It is translated as CASRGGSSHTDTQYF.

As to this clone: With only one base between it and a far larger clone, this is likely a read error. The sample holds other DNA sequences that translate to the same CDR3. The chain is built from TRBV29-1 and TRBJ2-2; possibly TRBD2 for D (7 bases). Germline-derived CDR1 and CDR2 are SQVTM and ANQGSEA. The CDR3 extends over 14 amino acids. The CDR3 sequence: CSAGRGGDTGELFF. The CDR3 coding sequence is TGCAGCGCTGGGCGGGGAGGGGACACCGGTGAGCTGTTTTTT.

The chain employs TRBV7-9 and TRBJ1-2; D is uncertain. Trimming left V 7 bases short and J 1 base short, with 16 bases between. Germline V gene lookup returns CDR1 SEHNR and CDR2 FQNEAQ (reference sequence). This CDR3 has 15 amino acids. The CDR3 DNA sequence: TGTGCCAGCACCCCCAACCTCGCTATTAACTATGGCTACACCTTC. Translation: CASTPNLAINYGYTF.

This clone was counted once. The rearrangement joins TRBV27 to TRBJ2-7; maybe TRBD1 (6 bases). The germline gives CDR1 MNHEY, CDR2 SMNVEV (reference sequence). V gave up 2 bases and J gave up 0 bases, with 8 bases separating them. The CDR3 is made up of 14 amino acids. The CDR3 sequence: CASSLAGASYEQYF. The CDR3 DNA reads as TGTGCCAGCAGTTTAGCAGGGGCCTCCTACGAGCAGTACTTC.

Remarks on this clone: In the same sample, other DNA sequences code for this CDR3. The chain recombines TRBV4-2 with TRBJ2-1; D is unresolved. The germline CDR1 and CDR2 sequences are LGHNA and YNFKEQ. With 0 bases removed from V and 1 base from J, the gap between germline ends came to 10 bases. This CDR3 region has 16 residues. The CDR3 sequence is CASSQEERSSYNEQFF. The CDR3, as DNA: TGTGCCAGCAGCCAAGAAGAGCGTAGTTCCTACAATGAGCAGTTCTTC.

The chain employs TRBV10-3 and TRBJ2-7; 8 nucleotides align to TRBD1. V trimming: 4 bases; J trimming: 4 bases; junction bases outside the gene matches: 9. Germline assignment: CDR1 ENHRY and CDR2 SYGVKD. This CDR3 is 15 amino acids long. The CDR3 loop reads CAISVQGGALYEQYF. In DNA form, the CDR3 reads TGTGCCATCAGTGTACAGGGGGGCGCATTATACGAGCAGTACTTC.

The chain links TRBV6-5 to TRBJ2-3, with TRBD2 matching 11 bases. CDR1 is MNHEY and CDR2 is SVGAGI in the germline V gene. The V gene end was trimmed by 6 bases and the J gene end by 3 bases; junction bases not matched to a gene: 5. This CDR3 is built from 15 residues. The CDR3 protein is CASSPTSGSTDTQYF. CDR3 nucleotides: TGTGCCAGCAGCCCTACTAGCGGGAGTACAGATACGCAGTATTTT.

The gene calls are TRBV6-4 and TRBJ2-1; 7 nucleotides align to TRBD2. The trim removed 0 bases at V and 9 bases at J, leaving 8 bases unmatched. This CDR3 spans 15 amino acids. Germline CDR1 MRHNA, CDR2 SNTAGT. In nucleotides, the CDR3 is TGTGCCAGCAGTGACTCGATTGCTGGCGGGGGTGAGCAGTTCTTC. It is translated as CASSDSIAGGGEQFF.

The V gene is TRBV28, the J gene TRBJ1-2; D might be TRBD1 (5 bases). Germline V gene lookup returns CDR1 MDHEN and CDR2 SYDVKM. Deletions cut 5 bases from V and 7 bases from J, with 23 bases between. This CDR3 contains 16 residues. The CDR3 is CASSKPPGRGGSGYTF. The CDR3 DNA sequence: TGTGCCAGCAGTAAACCCCCCGGGAGGGGTGGATCTGGCTACACCTTC.

This clone was picked up a small number of times. DNA for the CDR3: TGTGCCACCGCCCCGGGGGTGAGGTACTCCTACGAGCAGTACTTC. Its translation is CATAPGVRYSYEQYF. V usage is TRBV28 and J usage is TRBJ2-7; D perhaps matches TRBD2 (6 bases). The CDR3 has 15 residues. The V gene lost 10 bases and the J gene lost 0 bases, with 19 bases spanning the gap. Looked up from germline, CDR1 is MDHEN and CDR2 is SYDVKM.

This clone was seen once. The rearrangement joins TRBV15 to TRBJ2-3, with D maybe TRBD1 (6 bases). Germline CDR1 LNHNV, CDR2 YYDKDF (reference sequence). The CDR3 consists of 15 residues. The V end lost 1 base, the J end lost 2 bases, and 10 bases lay between the germline ends. CDR3 sequence (DNA): TGTGCCACCAGCAGAGGAGGGGGTGACACAGATACGCAGTATTTT. Translating gives CATSRGGGDTDTQYF.

About this clone: Only one base separates this from a far larger clonotype, so it likely reflects a read error. The same CDR3 also results from other DNA sequences found in this sample. J is TRBJ1-4 and V is TRBV10-3; D may be TRBD1 (5 bases). This CDR3 contains 14 residues. CDR1 and CDR2 from the germline V gene are ENHRY and SYGVKD. The CDR3 is CAISTLPRGEKLFF. CDR3 in DNA: TGTGCCATCAGTACTCTACCTAGGGGTGAAAAGCTGTTTTTT.

This CDR3 reads CASSNRGSYEQYF. The CDR3, as DNA: TGTGCCAGTAGCAACAGGGGCTCCTACGAGCAGTACTTC. The chain is built from TRBV19 and TRBJ2-7; 7 bases align to TRBD1. Germline V gene lookup returns CDR1 LNHDA and CDR2 SQIVND (reference sequence). Trimming at V came to 6 bases and at J to 0 bases, leaving 2 bases not matched to a gene. This CDR3 region has 13 residues.

The chain recombines TRBV27 with TRBJ2-2; 12 nucleotides align to TRBD1. Germline CDR1 is MNHEY and CDR2 is SMNVEV (reference sequence). This CDR3 region has 15 residues. Trimming removed 6 bases from V and 9 bases from J; junction bases left unmatched: 8. CDR3 residues: CASSPGQGAVWELFF. For the CDR3, the DNA is TGTGCCAGCAGCCCGGGACAGGGGGCCGTCTGGGAGCTGTTTTTT.

The rearrangement links TRBV5-1 to TRBJ2-3; 9 nucleotides align to TRBD1. V lost 4 bases to trimming and J lost 11 bases; unmatched junction nucleotides: 8. The germline V gene has CDR1 SGHRS and CDR2 YFSETQ. The CDR3 covers 13 residues. CDR3 bases: TGCGCCAGCAGCGACGGACAGGGGTCCGGGCAGTATTTT. This translates into CASSDGQGSGQYF.

This clone was counted many times. The sample has other DNA sequences that encode this CDR3 too. This chain connects TRBV2 to TRBJ2-2; TRBD2 matches at 8 bases. V shed 4 bases and J 4 bases; nucleotides not matched to a gene: 5. CDR1 SNHLY and CDR2 FYNNEI come from the germline V gene. This CDR3 has 15 residues. The CDR3 protein is CASSVAGRGTGELFF. CDR3 DNA sequence: TGTGCCAGCAGTGTAGCGGGGCGTGGCACCGGGGAGCTGTTTTTT.

J is TRBJ1-2 and V is TRBV2, with D possibly TRBD1 on 6 matching bases. Germline CDR1 and CDR2: SNHLY and FYNNEI. The CDR3 loop spans 14 amino acids. V was shortened by 9 bases and J by 3 bases, with 17 bases between the two germline ends. The CDR3: CARNGQPMDYGYTF. In DNA, the CDR3 is TGTGCCAGGAACGGACAGCCGATGGACTATGGCTACACCTTC.

The chain couples TRBV10-3 to TRBJ2-1; either TRBD1 or TRBD2 may fit D (5 bases each). The V gene's germline CDR1 is ENHRY and CDR2 SYGVKD. The V end lost 8 bases, the J end lost 4 bases, and 9 bases lay between the germline ends. This CDR3 has 12 amino acids. CDR3 sequence (DNA): TGTGCCATCCGGGACGGATACAATGAGCAGTTCTTC. It specifies CAIRDGYNEQFF.

V gene TRBV5-4 combines with J gene TRBJ1-4; no definite D call. CDR1 and CDR2 from the germline V gene are SGHNT and YYREEE (reference sequence). Trimming shortened V by 0 bases and J by 11 bases, and 14 bases separated the two germline ends. CDR3 length: 14 amino acids. CDR3 DNA sequence: TGTGCCAGCAGCTTGGGAGGGTTCGTAGGGAAACTGTTTTTT. Translation gives CASSLGGFVGKLFF.

The rearrangement uses TRBV2 and TRBJ2-7; weak D call: TRBD2 (5 bases). The CDR3 contains 14 residues. Trimming removed 5 bases at V and 7 bases at J, with 18 bases between. CDR1 is SNHLY, CDR2 FYNNEI, per germline. CDR3 nucleotides: TGTGCCAGCAGTAGCGTCCTCACTGGCGGGGAGCAGTACTTC. It codes for CASSSVLTGGEQYF.

The chain combines TRBV20-1 with TRBJ2-7; the D gene is possibly TRBD2 (5 bases). V was clipped by 3 bases and J by 6 bases, with 9 bases between them. The CDR3 contains 11 residues. CDR1 and CDR2 from the germline V gene are DFQATT and SNEGSKA (reference sequence). The CDR3 DNA reads as TGCAGTGCTAGCGGGAACTTCGAGCAGTACTTC. It translates to CSASGNFEQYF.

This clone has just one count. This chain joins TRBV5-1 and TRBJ1-5, with TRBD1 identical over 7 bases. The CDR3 has 14 residues. Germline CDR1 and CDR2: SGHRS and YFSETQ. The junction had 5 bases not matched to a gene; V was cut back by 4 bases and J by 4 bases. This chain's CDR3 is CASSPGQQNQPQHF. CDR3 DNA: TGCGCCAGCAGCCCGGGACAGCAAAATCAGCCCCAGCATTTT. The variable domain in full, with the rest retrieved from reference TRBV5-1 and TRBJ1-5, is KAGVTQTPRYLIKTRGQQVTLSCSPISGHRSVSWYQQTPGQGLQFLFEYFSETQRNKGNFPGRFSGRQFSNSRSEMNVSTLELGDSALYLCASSPGQQNQPQHFGDGTRLSIL.

On this clone: A much larger clone differs by one base, so this may be a read error. The same CDR3 is also encoded by other DNA sequences in this sample. V usage is TRBV7-9 and J usage is TRBJ2-2; D not certain. CDR1 is SEHNR and CDR2 is FQNEAQ in the germline V gene (reference sequence). The V gene lost 5 bases and the J gene lost 0 bases, with 1 base spanning the gap. The CDR3 extends over 12 amino acids. The CDR3 loop is CASSPNTGELFF. The CDR3 DNA follows: TGTGCCAGCAGCCCGAACACCGGGGAGCTGTTTTTT.

This clone appeared many times. V and J are TRBV28 and TRBJ1-5; D gene unclear. Germline values: CDR1 MDHEN, CDR2 SYDVKM. Deletions cut 5 bases from V and 6 bases from J, with 11 bases between. This CDR3 is 13 amino acids long. As DNA, the CDR3 is TGTGCCAGCAGTATTCCGACGGCTCAGCCCCAGCATTTT. Its protein product is CASSIPTAQPQHF.

The chain carries TRBV4-1 and TRBJ2-3, with TRBD2 as a possible D gene (6 bases). The CDR3 has 14 amino acids. Per germline, CDR1 MGHRA and CDR2 YSYEKL. V was trimmed by 0 bases and J by 5 bases, leaving 9 bases between them. The CDR3 DNA sequence: TGCGCCAGCAGCCAAGAGAGTAGCGGAGATACGCAGTATTTT. Translation gives CASSQESSGDTQYF.

A word on this clone: At one end, the junction sequence differs from germline, possibly due to a read error. The chain has TRBV7-7 and TRBJ2-5; D is perhaps TRBD1 (5 bases). The CDR3 runs to 14 residues. Germline V CDR1 and CDR2: SSHAT, FNYEAQ (reference sequence). The CDR3 coding sequence is TGTGCTAGCAGCCAGTCAGGGCCGCAAGAGACCCAGTACTTC. Protein sequence: CASSQSGPQETQYF.

This rearrangement joins TRBV5-1 to TRBJ2-1; no reliable D call. Germline assignment: CDR1 SGHRS and CDR2 YFSETQ. V lost 0 bases to trimming and J lost 10 bases, with 11 bases between them. The length of the CDR3 is 13 residues. The CDR3 reads CASSLDPSSEQFF. DNA for the CDR3: TGCGCCAGCAGCTTGGACCCATCCTCGGAGCAGTTCTTC. Filled out from reference TRBV5-1 and TRBJ2-1, the complete variable domain reads KAGVTQTPRYLIKTRGQQVTLSCSPISGHRSVSWYQQTPGQGLQFLFEYFSETQRNKGNFPGRFSGRQFSNSRSEMNVSTLELGDSALYLCASSLDPSSEQFFGPGTRLTVL.

This clone was detected a few times. This chain joins TRBV11-2 and TRBJ2-4; 12 nucleotides align to TRBD2. The V gene end was trimmed by 5 bases and the J gene end by 8 bases; junction bases not matched to a gene: 4. CDR1 is SGHAT, CDR2 FQNNGV, per germline. CDR3 length equals 14 residues. The DNA for the CDR3 is TGTGCCAGCAGCGCGACTAGCGGGAGTGACATTCAGTACTTC. Protein sequence: CASSATSGSDIQYF.